The rows below give T cell receptor beta chains drawn from one sample of a study of blood T cell repertoires in COVID-19. The data were produced by immunoSEQ multiplex PCR, yet TCRdb's version contains in-frame clones alone and is incomplete. The data hold approximately 220,000 clones, with roughly 84% observed a single time. Sequencing input: peripheral blood. Receptor source: a woman aged 25-40 years who had recovered from COVID-19. Each CDR3 is given with its conserved first and last residue. A D gene is named only where the DNA matches it firmly.

cdr3_length j_call d_call v_call cdr3_aa
13 TRBJ1-6 . TRBV14 CASSRQGNSPLHF
18 TRBJ2-1 . TRBV19 CASSLSLLAVSSYNEQFF
16 TRBJ2-4 . TRBV9 CASSPQVKGAKNIQYF
13 TRBJ2-1 . TRBV7-2 CASSLGLYNEQFF
15 TRBJ2-2 . TRBV5-1 CASSLSGANTGELFF
15 TRBJ2-1 TRBD1 TRBV28 CASNPGQGAYNEQFF
16 TRBJ1-4 . TRBV10-3 CAISEFRDGGNEKLFF
15 TRBJ2-5 TRBD1 TRBV13 CASSPYRGRKETQYF
15 TRBJ2-3 . TRBV27 CASSWTGMGTDTQYF
14 TRBJ2-7 TRBD2 TRBV29-1 CSVLTSAVSYEQYF
16 TRBJ2-3 . TRBV6-6 CASRRGGSGTADTQYF
14 TRBJ1-1 TRBD1 TRBV5-5 CASSPTTGATEAFF
14 TRBJ2-1 TRBD2 TRBV6-5 CASRGTSGYNEQFF
15 TRBJ1-3 . TRBV27 CASSPRGGNGNTIYF
19 TRBJ2-7 . TRBV7-2 CASSLGAGQSVYRSYEQYF
14 TRBJ1-2 TRBD1 TRBV19 CASSTPGQGSGYTF
17 TRBJ2-7 TRBD2 TRBV5-6 CASSPGLTSAVPYEQYF
13 TRBJ2-5 . TRBV19 CASSIRGGKTQYF
13 TRBJ2-7 . TRBV7-9 CASSSTDSYEQYF
16 TRBJ1-5 TRBD1 TRBV5-8 CASSQGQGGGNQPQHF
14 TRBJ2-1 . TRBV5-4 CASSSTTRSNEQFF
15 TRBJ2-3 TRBD1 TRBV6-2/TRBV6-3 CASSEQGEHTDTQYF
16 TRBJ1-2 TRBD1 TRBV19 CASSPNPPDREDGYTF
15 TRBJ2-7 . TRBV19 CASSIPTGPVGRQYF
17 TRBJ1-2 . TRBV15 CATSRRDNWGFNYGYTF
16 TRBJ2-7 TRBD2 TRBV5-4 CASSFTGLAGDYEQYF
14 TRBJ1-4 . TRBV25-1 CASSDSDSGEKLFF
16 TRBJ1-1 . TRBV5-6 CASSFRPRGMNTEAFF
14 TRBJ2-1 . TRBV20-1 CSASPAGSYNEQFF
15 TRBJ2-7 TRBD1 TRBV18 CASSPLDRGSREQYF
14 TRBJ2-7 TRBD1 TRBV2 CASRVGTGFSEQYF
15 TRBJ1-4 . TRBV6-6 CASSYLPATNEKLFF
19 TRBJ2-5 . TRBV21-1 CASSSPPGLAGGLGETQYF
14 TRBJ2-1 . TRBV7-2 CASSLAEVGLGQFF
18 TRBJ2-7 . TRBV4-2 CASSQAGGGGTTSYEQYF
10 TRBJ2-5 . TRBV30 CAWRTTTQYF
16 TRBJ2-2 . TRBV14 CASSQDPGEPTGELFF
16 TRBJ2-5 TRBD2 TRBV9 CASSLPSGGWEETQYF
13 TRBJ2-5 . TRBV5-4 CASSLIERETQYF
14 TRBJ1-6 TRBD1 TRBV28 CASSMGQRNSPLHF
14 TRBJ2-7 TRBD1 TRBV5-1 CASSPGTGTYEQYF
16 TRBJ2-2 TRBD2 TRBV6-6 CASSPRASGSSGELFF
18 TRBJ2-4 TRBD2 TRBV5-6 CASSDMTSGRFVKNIQYF
14 TRBJ2-1 . TRBV6-5 CASRFIAAYNEQFF
15 TRBJ2-1 TRBD2 TRBV18 CASSPGTSGRNEQFF
22 TRBJ2-1 TRBD2 TRBV13 CASSLIVAGTSGSHSSYNEQFF
14 TRBJ2-7 . TRBV28 CASSLNGYYYEQYF
16 TRBJ1-1 TRBD1 TRBV7-9 CASCLLAGGQNTEAFF
14 TRBJ1-2 . TRBV5-1 CASSTDTAYGGYTF
14 TRBJ2-1 . TRBV27 CASSSALTGGEQFF